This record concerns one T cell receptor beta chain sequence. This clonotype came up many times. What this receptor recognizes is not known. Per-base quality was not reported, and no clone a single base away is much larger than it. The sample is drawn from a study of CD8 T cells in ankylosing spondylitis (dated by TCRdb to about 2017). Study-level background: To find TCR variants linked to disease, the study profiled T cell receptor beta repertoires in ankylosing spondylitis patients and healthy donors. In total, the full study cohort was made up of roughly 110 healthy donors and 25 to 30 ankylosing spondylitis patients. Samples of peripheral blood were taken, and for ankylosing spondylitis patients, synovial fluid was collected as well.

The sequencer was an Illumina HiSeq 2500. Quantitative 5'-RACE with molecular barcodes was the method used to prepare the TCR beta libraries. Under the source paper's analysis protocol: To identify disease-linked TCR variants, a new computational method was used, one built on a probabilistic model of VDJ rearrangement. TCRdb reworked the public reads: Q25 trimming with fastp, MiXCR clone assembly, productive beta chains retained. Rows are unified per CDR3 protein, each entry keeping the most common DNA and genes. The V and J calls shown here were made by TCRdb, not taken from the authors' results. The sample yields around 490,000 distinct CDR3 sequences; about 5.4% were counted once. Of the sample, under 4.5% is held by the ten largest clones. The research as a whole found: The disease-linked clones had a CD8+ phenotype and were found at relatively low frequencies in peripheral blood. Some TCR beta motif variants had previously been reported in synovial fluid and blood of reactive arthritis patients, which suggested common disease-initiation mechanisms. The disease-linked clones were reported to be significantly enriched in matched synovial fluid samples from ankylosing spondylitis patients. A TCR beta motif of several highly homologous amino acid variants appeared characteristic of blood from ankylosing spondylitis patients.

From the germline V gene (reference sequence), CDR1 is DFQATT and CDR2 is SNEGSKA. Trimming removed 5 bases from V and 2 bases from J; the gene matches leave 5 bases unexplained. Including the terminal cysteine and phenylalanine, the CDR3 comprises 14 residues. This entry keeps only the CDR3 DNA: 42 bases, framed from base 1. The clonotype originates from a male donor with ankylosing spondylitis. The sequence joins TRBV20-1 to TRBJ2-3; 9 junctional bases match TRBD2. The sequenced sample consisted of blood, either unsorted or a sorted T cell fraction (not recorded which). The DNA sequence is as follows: TGCAGTGCTCGGCGGGGGGGCCACACAGATACGCAGTATTTT. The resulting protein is CSARRGGHTDTQYF.